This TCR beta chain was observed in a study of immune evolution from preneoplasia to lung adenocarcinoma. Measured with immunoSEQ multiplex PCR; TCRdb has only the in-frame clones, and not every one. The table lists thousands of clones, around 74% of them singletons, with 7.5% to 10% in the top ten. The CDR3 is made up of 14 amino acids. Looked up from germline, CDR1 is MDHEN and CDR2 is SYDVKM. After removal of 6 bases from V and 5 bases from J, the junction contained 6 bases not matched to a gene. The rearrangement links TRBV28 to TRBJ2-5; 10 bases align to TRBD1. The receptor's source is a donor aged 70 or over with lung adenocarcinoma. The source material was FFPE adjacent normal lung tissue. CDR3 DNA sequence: TGTGCCAGCAGAGACAGGGGGCGGAGGGAGACCCAGTACTTC. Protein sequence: CASRDRGRRETQYF. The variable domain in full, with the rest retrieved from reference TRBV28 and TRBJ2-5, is DVKVTQSSRYLVKRTGEKVFLECVQDMDHENMFWYRQDPGLGLRLIYFSYDVKMKEKGDIPEGYSVSREKKERFSLILESASTNQTSMYLCASRDRGRRETQYFGPGTRLLVL.